The 11 T cell receptor beta chains reported below all come from one sample, sequenced in a study of human T cells and chemical hapten exposure. Treatment meaning: therapeutic diphenylcyclopropenone sensitization with weekly scalp DPC. Within the library, unique molecular identifiers were attached to each individual cDNA molecule. One entry per CDR3 protein, called by TCRdb with MiXCR from the reads. The table has several thousand distinct CDR3 sequences, just under 50% seen once. Sequencing used whole blood, obtained before DPC sensitization or 2, 6, or about 24 weeks after (not recorded which). The source is an adult with alopecia areata. Some clones in this sample may be carry-over from other donors' samples. This table probably holds off-target reads from a library built for another chain.

This chain links TRBV2 with TRBJ1-2; 9 bases match TRBD1. Unmatched junction bases numbered 6, after V lost 5 bases and J lost 8 bases. In germline, CDR1 is SNHLY, CDR2 FYNNEI. The CDR3 is 13 amino acids. The CDR3 protein is CASSRTGVEGYTF. The DNA of the CDR3 is TGTGCCAGCAGTAGGACAGGGGTTGAGGGCTACACCTTC.

This clonotype was counted only a few times. This chain connects TRBV5-1 to TRBJ2-7, with D perhaps matching TRBD1 (6 bases). This CDR3 has 13 residues. CDR1 is SGHRS and CDR2 is YFSETQ in the germline V gene. V was shortened by 5 bases and J by 6 bases, with 15 bases between the two germline ends. The CDR3 DNA reads TGCGCCAGCAGAGGGGCAGGGGAAGCCGAGCAGTACTTC. As protein: CASRGAGEAEQYF.

The table lists this clonotype with a few counts. The V call is TRBV19, the J call TRBJ2-7; D perhaps matches TRBD1 (6 bases). Trimming pared 4 bases from V and 4 bases from J, leaving 11 bases between. The CDR3 covers 13 residues. Per germline, CDR1 LNHDA and CDR2 SQIVND (reference sequence). The CDR3 here is CASSRTGSYEQYF. The CDR3 DNA is TGTGCCAGTAGTAGAACAGGGTCGTACGAGCAGTACTTC.

This chain links TRBV7-3 with TRBJ2-2; TRBD2 matches 8 bases. Germline V gene sequence: CDR1 SGHTA, CDR2 FQGTGA. The V segment lost 5 bases and the J segment 5 bases; nucleotides outside the gene matches: 4. This CDR3 has 14 amino acids. The CDR3 bases are TGTGCCAGCAGCGCCTCTAGCGGGACCGGGGAGCTGTTTTTT. Its protein product is CASSASSGTGELFF.

This clonotype was observed a handful of times. The chain joins TRBV7-9 to TRBJ2-5; 7 bases match TRBD1. The V and J ends lost 4 bases and 2 bases, in that order; junction bases with no gene match: 7. The CDR3 loop spans 15 amino acids. Germline loops: CDR1 SEHNR, CDR2 FQNEAQ (reference sequence). The CDR3 coding sequence is TGTGCCAGCAGCTCGGACAGGCCCCCTCAAGAGACCCAGTACTTC. It translates to CASSSDRPPQETQYF. The full variable domain, in which reference TRBV7-9 and TRBJ2-5 provide the parts outside the CDR3, is DTGVSQNPRHKITKRGQNVTFRCDPISEHNRLYWYRQTLGQGPEFLTYFQNEAQLEKSRLLSDRFSAERPKGSFSTLEIQRTEQGDSAMYLCASSSDRPPQETQYFGPGTRLLVL.

The rearrangement links TRBV6-1 to TRBJ2-7; D might be TRBD1 or TRBD2, each matching 6 bases. Trimming stripped 3 bases from V and 4 bases from J, with 13 bases between. The CDR3 has 14 amino acids. The germline V gene encodes CDR1 MNHNS and CDR2 SASEGT. In DNA form, the CDR3 reads TGTGCCAGCAGTGAGCGTACAGGGAGGTACGAGCAGTACTTC. This gives the protein CASSERTGRYEQYF.

This clonotype was seen only a few times. The genes are TRBV12-3 or TRBV12-4 and TRBJ2-5, with a tentative D call TRBD1 (6 bases). Between the trimmed V and J ends, which lost 5 bases and 5 bases, there was a span of 9 bases. The CDR3 length is 12 residues. CDR3 sequence: CASSTQGETQYF. The CDR3, as DNA: TGTGCCAGCAGTACCCAGGGGGAGACCCAGTACTTC.

This chain uses TRBV5-4 with TRBJ2-7; TRBD2 might be the D (5 bases). This CDR3 has 16 amino acids. Germline-derived CDR1 and CDR2 are SGHNT and YYREEE (reference sequence). V was clipped by 0 bases and J by 0 bases, with 13 bases between them. CDR3 in DNA: TGTGCCAGCAGCTTGGAGCCGGGGAAGAGCTCCTACGAGCAGTACTTC. Translation gives CASSLEPGKSSYEQYF. Complete variable domain (other parts from reference TRBV5-4 and TRBJ2-7): ETGVTQSPTHLIKTRGQQVTLRCSSQSGHNTVSWYQQALGQGPQFIFQYYREEENGRGNFPPRFSGLQFPNYSSELNVNALELDDSALYLCASSLEPGKSSYEQYFGPGTRLTVT.

This clonotype has a handful of counts. This CDR3 reads CSARDNLKLAGRRILDEQFF. The CDR3 bases are TGCAGTGCTAGAGATAATTTAAAACTAGCGGGGCGCCGAATTTTGGATGAGCAGTTCTTC. This chain joins TRBV20-1 and TRBJ2-1, with 10 bases fitting TRBD2. The CDR3 covers 20 residues. The ends lost 0 bases at V and 8 bases at J; junction bases unmatched: 22. CDR1 and CDR2 from the germline V gene are DFQATT and SNEGSKA (reference sequence).

The chain uses TRBV6-5 and TRBJ2-5; 11 positions match TRBD2. Germline trimming cut 2 bases from V and 2 bases from J; bases unmatched to any gene: 4. There are 16 residues in the CDR3. The germline CDR1 and CDR2 sequences are MNHEY and SVGAGI. The CDR3 loop reads CASSYTLAGAQETQYF. The CDR3 DNA reads TGTGCCAGCAGTTACACACTAGCGGGAGCGCAAGAGACCCAGTACTTC.

V and J are TRBV12-3 or TRBV12-4 and TRBJ2-1; 13 bases map to TRBD2. The J segment lost 0 bases and the V segment lost 6 bases, leaving 11 bases of the junction unmatched. CDR3 size: 19 residues. DNA of the CDR3: TGTGCCAGCAGCCCAAGACCGGGACTAGCGGGGATCTCCTACAATGAGCAGTTCTTC. It codes for CASSPRPGLAGISYNEQFF.